The 13 T cell receptor beta chains presented below share a single source sample, sequenced in a study of metastatic and nonmetastatic thyroid tumors. Patients had received no treatment of any kind before thyroid surgery. TCRdb ran MiXCR on the PCR reads. The sample contains around 89,000 clones, about 15% of which appear only once. Sequencing used blood. Receptors originate from a female donor with papillary thyroid cancer or a benign thyroid nodule (not recorded which). Some clones in this sample may be carry-over from other donors' samples.

This clone was seen many times. V usage is TRBV27 and J usage is TRBJ2-7; possible D gene TRBD1, 7 bases. V lost 8 bases to trimming and J lost 13 bases, with 24 bases between them. This CDR3 comprises 13 residues. Germline V gene lookup returns CDR1 MNHEY and CDR2 SMNVEV (reference sequence). The chain's CDR3 is CASRQGGGSPLYF. CDR3 nucleotide sequence: TGTGCCAGCCGGCAGGGGGGCGGATCACCCCTTTACTTC.

This clone has ten or more counts. The chain joins TRBV4-1 to TRBJ1-2; a weak D match, TRBD1 (5 bases). CDR1 is MGHRA, CDR2 YSYEKL, per germline. Trimming left V 0 bases short and J 5 bases short, with 22 bases between. CDR3 length: 18 amino acids. The CDR3 DNA reads as TGCGCCAGCAGCCAAGACCCACCGGGACTTACTCGTACATATGGCTACACCTTC. Translated: CASSQDPPGLTRTYGYTF.

This clone was counted ten times or more. Other DNA sequences in the same sample also yield this CDR3. The V and J genes are TRBV29-1 and TRBJ1-1; 8 bases are shared with TRBD1. Trimming removed 6 bases from V and 5 bases from J; junction bases left unmatched: 8. Germline values: CDR1 SQVTM, CDR2 ANQGSEA. The CDR3 is 13 amino acids. The CDR3 reads CSVTTGVRTEAFF. In nucleotides, the CDR3 is TGCAGCGTCACGACAGGGGTGCGAACTGAAGCTTTCTTT.

This clone was found many times. The chain recombines TRBV6-1 with TRBJ2-7; 7 bases fit TRBD1. The V segment lost 8 bases and the J segment 3 bases; nucleotides outside the gene matches: 10. Germline loops: CDR1 MNHNS, CDR2 SASEGT. CDR3 size: 14 residues. CDR3 amino acids: CASRTRTGRYEQYF. Written as DNA, the CDR3 is TGTGCCAGCCGCACCAGGACAGGACGCTACGAGCAGTACTTC.

This clone was detected many times. The chain links TRBV27 to TRBJ1-6, with D possibly matching TRBD1 (5 bases). Per the germline V gene, CDR1 is MNHEY and CDR2 is SMNVEV (reference sequence). This CDR3 is 14 amino acids long. V was clipped by 4 bases and J by 5 bases, with 9 bases between them. The CDR3 nucleotides are TGTGCCAGCAGTTGGGGGTTTAATAATTCACCCCTCCACTTT. Its translation: CASSWGFNNSPLHF.

This clone came up many times. The V call is TRBV4-1, the J call TRBJ1-1; maybe TRBD1 (5 bases). The germline V gene has CDR1 MGHRA and CDR2 YSYEKL. The CDR3 contains 14 residues. Trimming took 0 bases from V and 0 from J, leaving 5 bases between them. The CDR3, as DNA: TGCGCCAGCAGCCAAGAGGGGGTGAACACTGAAGCTTTCTTT. It is translated as CASSQEGVNTEAFF.

This clone was seen ten or more times. The chain employs TRBV7-9 and TRBJ2-5, with no clear D. V was cut by 3 bases and J by 4 bases, with 6 bases left in between. Germline V gene sequence: CDR1 SEHNR, CDR2 FQNEAQ (reference sequence). The CDR3 consists of 12 residues. The CDR3 DNA reads TGTGCCAGCAGCTTGGTAGGAGAGACCCAGTACTTC. It yields the protein CASSLVGETQYF.

Ten or more counts support this clone. This chain links TRBV7-6 with TRBJ2-2; unclear D gene. V was trimmed by 5 bases and J by 1 base, leaving 14 bases between them. The V gene's germline CDR1 is SGHVS and CDR2 FNYEAQ. The CDR3 is made up of 16 amino acids. The DNA for the CDR3 is TGTGCCAGCAGCCGGGCCCAGGCCATGAACACCGGGGAGCTGTTTTTT. Protein product: CASSRAQAMNTGELFF.

This clone occurred many times. The chain has TRBV28 and TRBJ2-2, with D unclear. The CDR3 covers 14 residues. V was trimmed by 3 bases and J by 2 bases, leaving 7 bases between them. Germline CDR1 is MDHEN and CDR2 is SYDVKM. The CDR3 region is CASSLGGNTGELFF. The CDR3, as DNA: TGTGCCAGCAGTTTGGGCGGAAACACCGGGGAGCTGTTTTTT. The complete variable domain, with remaining parts taken from reference TRBV28 and TRBJ2-2, reads DVKVTQSSRYLVKRTGEKVFLECVQDMDHENMFWYRQDPGLGLRLIYFSYDVKMKEKGDIPEGYSVSREKKERFSLILESASTNQTSMYLCASSLGGNTGELFFGEGSRLTVL.

Details on this clone: Germline and junction disagree at one end, which may indicate a read error. The chain joins TRBV2 to TRBJ2-7, with D tentatively TRBD1 (5 bases). The germline gives CDR1 SNHLY, CDR2 FYNNEI. The CDR3 covers 15 residues. CDR3 sequence: CASSEAFVRAYEQCF. The CDR3 DNA sequence: TGTGCCAGCAGTGAAGCCTTCGTCAGGGCCTACGAGCAGTGCTTC.

This clone occurred many times. The V and J genes are TRBV11-2 and TRBJ2-7; 7 bases match TRBD1. J gave up 7 bases and V 1 base, and 7 bases lay outside the gene matches. Germline lookup yields CDR1 SGHAT and CDR2 FQNNGV. The CDR3 extends over 14 amino acids. The CDR3 sequence is CASSLGQGLGEQYF. In nucleotides, the CDR3 is TGTGCCAGCAGCTTAGGACAGGGCCTCGGGGAGCAGTACTTC.

This clone came up many times. The gene calls are TRBV24-1 and TRBJ2-1, with 7 bases lining up with TRBD1. Germline V gene data show CDR1 as KGHDR and CDR2 as SFDVKD. V lost 4 bases and J lost 8; bases outside the gene matches: 7. CDR3 size: 14 residues. The CDR3 coding sequence is TGTGCCACCAGTGAAGCCAGGGGGATCGATGAGCAGTTCTTC. It is translated as CATSEARGIDEQFF.

On this clone itself: A read error is possible here, since a much larger clone lies one base away. This sequence joins TRBV20-1 and TRBJ1-1, with 10 bases lining up with TRBD1. V was pared by 5 bases and J by 6 bases, with 9 bases of the junction left unmatched. The length of the CDR3 is 14 residues. CDR1 and CDR2 (germline): DFQATT, SNEGSKA (reference sequence). The CDR3 sequence is CSAPLPGTGAEAFF. The CDR3 coding sequence is TGCAGTGCTCCCCTCCCTGGGACAGGGGCTGAAGCTTTCTTT.